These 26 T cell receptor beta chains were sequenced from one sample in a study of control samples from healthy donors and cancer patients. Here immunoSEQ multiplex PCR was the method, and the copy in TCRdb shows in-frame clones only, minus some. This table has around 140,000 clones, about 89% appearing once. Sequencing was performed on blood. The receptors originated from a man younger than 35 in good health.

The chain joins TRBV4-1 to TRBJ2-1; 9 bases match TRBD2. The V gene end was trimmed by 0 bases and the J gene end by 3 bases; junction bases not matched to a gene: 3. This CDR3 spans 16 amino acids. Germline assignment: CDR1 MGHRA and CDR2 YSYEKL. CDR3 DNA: TGCGCCAGCAGCCAAGATAGCGGGGGCCACTACAATGAGCAGTTCTTC. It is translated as CASSQDSGGHYNEQFF.

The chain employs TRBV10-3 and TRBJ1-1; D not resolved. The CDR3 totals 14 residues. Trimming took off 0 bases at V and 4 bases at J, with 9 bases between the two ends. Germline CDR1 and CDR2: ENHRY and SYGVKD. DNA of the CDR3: TGTGCCATCAGTGAGTCGGGGTCGGTCACTGAAGCTTTCTTT. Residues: CAISESGSVTEAFF.

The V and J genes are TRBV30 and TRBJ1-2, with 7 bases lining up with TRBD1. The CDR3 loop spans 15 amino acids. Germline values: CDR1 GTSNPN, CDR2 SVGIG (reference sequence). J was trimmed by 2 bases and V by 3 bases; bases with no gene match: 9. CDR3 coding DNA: TGTGCCTGGAGAGCCGGGACAGTGAGCAACTATGGCTACACCTTC. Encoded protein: CAWRAGTVSNYGYTF.

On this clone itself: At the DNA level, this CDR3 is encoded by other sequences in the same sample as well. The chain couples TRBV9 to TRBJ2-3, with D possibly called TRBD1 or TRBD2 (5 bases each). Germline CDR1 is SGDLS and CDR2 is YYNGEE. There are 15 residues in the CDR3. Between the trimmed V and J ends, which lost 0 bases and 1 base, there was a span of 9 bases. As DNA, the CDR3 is TGTGCCAGCAGCGTAGCTGTGGGGGGCACAGATACGCAGTATTTT. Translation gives CASSVAVGGTDTQYF.

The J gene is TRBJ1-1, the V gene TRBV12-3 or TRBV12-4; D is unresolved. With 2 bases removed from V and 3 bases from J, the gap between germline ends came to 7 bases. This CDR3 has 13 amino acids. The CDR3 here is CASSLTRHTEAFF. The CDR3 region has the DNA TGTGCCAGCAGTTTAACAAGACACACTGAAGCTTTCTTT.

The CDR3 loop is CASSVGQGGGEQFF. The CDR3 DNA reads as TGTGCCAGCAGCGTTGGACAGGGAGGGGGTGAGCAGTTCTTC. The rearrangement uses TRBV9 and TRBJ2-1, with a weak D call TRBD1 (8 bases). Germline-derived CDR1 and CDR2 are SGDLS and YYNGEE. Trimming took off 2 bases at V and 9 bases at J, with 15 bases between the two ends. The CDR3 sequence is 14 residues long.

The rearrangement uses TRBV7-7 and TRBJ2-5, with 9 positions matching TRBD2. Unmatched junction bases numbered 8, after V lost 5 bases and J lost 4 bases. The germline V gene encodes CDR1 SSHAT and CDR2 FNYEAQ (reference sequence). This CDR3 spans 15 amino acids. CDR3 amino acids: CASSPALAGPETQYF. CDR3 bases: TGTGCCAGCAGCCCAGCCCTAGCGGGGCCAGAGACCCAGTACTTC.

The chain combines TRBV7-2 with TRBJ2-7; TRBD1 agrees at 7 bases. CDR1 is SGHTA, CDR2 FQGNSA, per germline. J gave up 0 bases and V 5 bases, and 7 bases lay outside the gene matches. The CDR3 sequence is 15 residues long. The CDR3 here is CASSEQGVSSYEQYF. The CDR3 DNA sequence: TGTGCCAGCAGCGAGCAGGGGGTCAGCTCCTACGAGCAGTACTTC.

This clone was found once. The CDR3 protein is CASRPLGQVNTEAFF. CDR3 DNA sequence: TGTGCCAGCAGACCACTTGGACAGGTCAACACTGAAGCTTTCTTT. The rearrangement joins TRBV6-5 to TRBJ1-1; TRBD1 matches 7 bases. J was trimmed by 2 bases and V by 6 bases; bases with no gene match: 9. Germline lookup yields CDR1 MNHEY and CDR2 SVGAGI. The CDR3 runs to 15 residues.

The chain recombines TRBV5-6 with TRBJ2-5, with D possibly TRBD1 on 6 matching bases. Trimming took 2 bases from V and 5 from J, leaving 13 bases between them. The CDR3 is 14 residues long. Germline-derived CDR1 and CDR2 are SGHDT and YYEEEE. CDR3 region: CASSLYRVGETQYF. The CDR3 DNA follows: TGTGCCAGCAGCTTATACAGGGTTGGGGAGACCCAGTACTTC. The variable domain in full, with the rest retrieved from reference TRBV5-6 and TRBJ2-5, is DAGVTQSPTHLIKTRGQQVTLRCSPKSGHDTVSWYQQALGQGPQFIFQYYEEEERQRGNFPDRFSGHQFPNYSSELNVNALLLGDSALYLCASSLYRVGETQYFGPGTRLLVL.

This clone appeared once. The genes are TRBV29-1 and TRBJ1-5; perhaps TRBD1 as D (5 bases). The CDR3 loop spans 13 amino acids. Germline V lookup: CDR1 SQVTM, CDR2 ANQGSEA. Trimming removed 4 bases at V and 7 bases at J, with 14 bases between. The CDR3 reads CSVGAGRLQPQHF. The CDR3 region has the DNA TGCAGCGTTGGAGCAGGGCGGCTCCAGCCCCAGCATTTT.

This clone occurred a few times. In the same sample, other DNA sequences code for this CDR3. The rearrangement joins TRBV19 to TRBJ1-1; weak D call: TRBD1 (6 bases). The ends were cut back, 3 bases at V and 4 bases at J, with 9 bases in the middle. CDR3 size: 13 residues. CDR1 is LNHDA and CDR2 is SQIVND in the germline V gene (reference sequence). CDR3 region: CASSIQGSTEAFF. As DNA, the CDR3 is TGTGCCAGTAGTATTCAGGGGTCCACTGAAGCTTTCTTT.

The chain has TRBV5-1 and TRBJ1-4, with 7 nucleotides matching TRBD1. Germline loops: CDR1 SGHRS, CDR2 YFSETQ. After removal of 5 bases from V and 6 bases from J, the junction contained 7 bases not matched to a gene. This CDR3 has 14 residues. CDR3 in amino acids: CASSSGQADEKLFF. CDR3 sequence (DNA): TGCGCCAGCAGTTCCGGACAGGCGGATGAAAAACTGTTTTTT.

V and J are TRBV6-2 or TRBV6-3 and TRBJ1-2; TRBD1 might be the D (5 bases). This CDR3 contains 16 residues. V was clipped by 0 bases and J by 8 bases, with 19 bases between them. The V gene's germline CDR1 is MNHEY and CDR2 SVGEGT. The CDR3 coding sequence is TGTGCCAGCAGTTACTCGACCAATAGGAGGGACGGCGGCTACACCTTC. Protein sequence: CASSYSTNRRDGGYTF.

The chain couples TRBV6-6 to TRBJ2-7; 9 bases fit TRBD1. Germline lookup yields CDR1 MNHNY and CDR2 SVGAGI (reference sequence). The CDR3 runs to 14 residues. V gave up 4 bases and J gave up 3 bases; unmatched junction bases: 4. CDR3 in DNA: TGTGCCAGCAGTTTCCGGACAGGGGTCTACGAGCAGTACTTC. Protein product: CASSFRTGVYEQYF.

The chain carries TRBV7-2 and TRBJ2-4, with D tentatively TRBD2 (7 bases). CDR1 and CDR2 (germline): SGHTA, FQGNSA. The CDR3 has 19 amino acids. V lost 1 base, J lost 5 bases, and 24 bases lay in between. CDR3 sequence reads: CASSLVGGAAYPGQNIQYF. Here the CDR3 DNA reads TGTGCCAGCAGCTTAGTGGGGGGGGCAGCTTACCCAGGCCAAAACATTCAGTACTTC.

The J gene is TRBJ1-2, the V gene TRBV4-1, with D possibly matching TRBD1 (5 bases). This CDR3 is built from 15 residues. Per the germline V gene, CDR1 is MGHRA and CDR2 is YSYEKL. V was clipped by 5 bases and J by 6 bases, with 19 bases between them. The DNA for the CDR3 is TGCGCCAGCAGCTACTATTGGGGGAACGGGGATGGCTACACCTTC. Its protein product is CASSYYWGNGDGYTF.

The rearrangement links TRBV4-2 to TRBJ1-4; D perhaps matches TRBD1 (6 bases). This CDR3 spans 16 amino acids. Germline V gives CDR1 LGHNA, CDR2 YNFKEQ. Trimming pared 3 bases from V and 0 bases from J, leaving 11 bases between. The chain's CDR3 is CASSQAQGATNEKLFF. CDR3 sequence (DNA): TGTGCCAGCAGCCAGGCACAGGGTGCAACTAATGAAAAACTGTTTTTT.

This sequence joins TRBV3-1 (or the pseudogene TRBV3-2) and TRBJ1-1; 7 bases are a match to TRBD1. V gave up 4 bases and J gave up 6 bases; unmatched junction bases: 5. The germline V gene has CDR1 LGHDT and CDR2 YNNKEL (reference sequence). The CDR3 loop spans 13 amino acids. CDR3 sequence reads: CASSRSDRPEAFF. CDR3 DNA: TGTGCCAGCAGCCGATCGGACAGGCCTGAAGCTTTCTTT.

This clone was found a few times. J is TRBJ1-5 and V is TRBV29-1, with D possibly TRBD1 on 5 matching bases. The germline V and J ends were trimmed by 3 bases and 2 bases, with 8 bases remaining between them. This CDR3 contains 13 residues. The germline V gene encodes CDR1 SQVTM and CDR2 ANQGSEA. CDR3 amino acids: CSVDPGGNQPQHF. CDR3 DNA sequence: TGCAGCGTTGATCCGGGGGGCAATCAGCCCCAGCATTTT. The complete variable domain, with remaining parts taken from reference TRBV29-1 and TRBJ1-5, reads SAVISQKPSRDICQRGTSLTIQCQVDSQVTMMFWYRQQPGQSLTLIATANQGSEATYESGFVIDKFPISRPNLTFSTLTVSNMSPEDSSIYLCSVDPGGNQPQHFGDGTRLSIL.

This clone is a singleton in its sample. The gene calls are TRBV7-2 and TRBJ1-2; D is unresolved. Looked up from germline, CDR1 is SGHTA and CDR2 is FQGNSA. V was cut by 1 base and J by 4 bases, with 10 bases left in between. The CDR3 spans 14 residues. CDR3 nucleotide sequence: TGTGCCAGCAGCTTAGTCCCGCCCACCTATGGCTACACCTTC. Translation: CASSLVPPTYGYTF. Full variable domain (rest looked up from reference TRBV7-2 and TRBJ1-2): GAGVSQSPSNKVTEKGKDVELRCDPISGHTALYWYRQSLGQGLEFLIYFQGNSAPDKSGLPSDRFSAERTGGSVSTLTIQRTQQEDSAVYLCASSLVPPTYGYTFGSGTRLTVV.

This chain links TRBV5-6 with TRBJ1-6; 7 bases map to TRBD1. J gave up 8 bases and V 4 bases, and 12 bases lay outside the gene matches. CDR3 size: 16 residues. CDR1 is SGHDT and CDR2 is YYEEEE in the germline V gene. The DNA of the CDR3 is TGTGCCAGCAGCCCGGGACAGAACCAGTACTATTCACCCCTCCACTTT. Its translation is CASSPGQNQYYSPLHF. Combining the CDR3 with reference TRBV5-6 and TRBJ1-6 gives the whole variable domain DAGVTQSPTHLIKTRGQQVTLRCSPKSGHDTVSWYQQALGQGPQFIFQYYEEEERQRGNFPDRFSGHQFPNYSSELNVNALLLGDSALYLCASSPGQNQYYSPLHFGNGTRLTVT.

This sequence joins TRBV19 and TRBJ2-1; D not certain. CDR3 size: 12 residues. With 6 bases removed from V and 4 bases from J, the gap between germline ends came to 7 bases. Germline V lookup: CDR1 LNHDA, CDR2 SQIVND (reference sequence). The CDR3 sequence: CASRTGYNEQFF. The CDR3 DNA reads TGTGCCAGTAGAACCGGGTACAATGAGCAGTTCTTC.

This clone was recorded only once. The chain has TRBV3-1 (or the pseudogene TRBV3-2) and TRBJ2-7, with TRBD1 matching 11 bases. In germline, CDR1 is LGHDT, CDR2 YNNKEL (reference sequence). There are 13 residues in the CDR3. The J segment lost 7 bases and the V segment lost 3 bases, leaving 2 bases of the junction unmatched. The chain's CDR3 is CASSHGTGGEQYF. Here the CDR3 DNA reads TGTGCCAGCAGCCACGGGACAGGGGGGGAGCAGTACTTC.

CDR3 DNA sequence: TGCGCCAGCAGCCAAGGAAGAATCGGGGGGGCCTACAATGAGCAGTTCTTC. It specifies CASSQGRIGGAYNEQFF. The chain recombines TRBV4-3 with TRBJ2-1, with 8 bases identical to TRBD2. The junction had 7 bases not matched to a gene; V was cut back by 1 base and J by 2 bases. CDR3 length equals 17 residues. Germline CDR1 is LGHNA and CDR2 is YSLEER.

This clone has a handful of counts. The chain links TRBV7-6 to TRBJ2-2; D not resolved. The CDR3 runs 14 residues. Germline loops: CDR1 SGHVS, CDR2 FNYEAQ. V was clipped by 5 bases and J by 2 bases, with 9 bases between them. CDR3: CASSRVDNTGELFF. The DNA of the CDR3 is TGTGCCAGCAGCCGGGTGGACAACACCGGGGAGCTGTTTTTT.